One T cell receptor (beta chain) is described in this entry. Its antigen remains unknown. CDR1 and CDR2 from the germline V gene are MDHEN and SYDVKM. V lost 8 bases and J lost 4; bases outside the gene matches: 13. This CDR3 contains 15 residues. These data belong to a study of T cell repertoires in cytomegalovirus infection. Study context: Recently identified HLA-C-restricted CMV epitopes and well-studied HLA-B-restricted CMV epitopes were used by the study. From public TCR beta signatures came an indication of both CMV infection and matching HLA type.

Findings and caveats of the study: HLA-C-restricted CMV clonotypes gave the most frequent clonotype in two of eight donors. Of the TCR beta families, the public ones yielded a cumulative frequency that identified carriers of CMV plus the relevant HLA.

TCRdb ran MiXCR on the reads and lists one entry per CDR3 protein. Among roughly 180,000 distinct CDR3 sequences, roughly 21% were seen once, and the ten largest hold 20% to 30%. Specimen: CD8+ T cells from cultured PBMCs, collected from culture after CMV antigen stimulation. V and J are TRBV28 and TRBJ2-5, with 7 bases matching TRBD2. This clonotype was sampled from a human donor in good health (CMV status not recorded). Some clones in this sample may be carry-over from other donors' samples. In nucleotides, the CDR3 is TGTGCCAGCTCAAAGTCCGCGGGGGACGTAGAGACCCAGTACTTC. Protein: CASSKSAGDVETQYF. Supplemented by reference TRBV28 and TRBJ2-5, the full variable domain reads DVKVTQSSRYLVKRTGEKVFLECVQDMDHENMFWYRQDPGLGLRLIYFSYDVKMKEKGDIPEGYSVSREKKERFSLILESASTNQTSMYLCASSKSAGDVETQYFGPGTRLLVL.